Shown below are 29 T cell receptor beta chains from a single sample sequenced in a study of OX40 agonist ivuxolimab in advanced cancers. The protocol was immunoSEQ multiplex PCR, while the TCRdb copy is restricted to in-frame clones and leaves out a portion. The data show about 64,000 clones, with 88% seen just once and 0.67% held by the top ten. Source: CD4+ or CD8+ T cells sorted from blood, taken in a trial of the OX40 agonist ivuxolimab. The receptor set was obtained from an adult with an advanced solid tumor such as melanoma, head and neck, liver or kidney cancer.

This clone appeared a single time. This rearrangement joins TRBV6-6 to TRBJ2-1, with D unclear. CDR3 length: 11 amino acids. Germline V lookup: CDR1 MNHNY, CDR2 SVGAGI (reference sequence). V was shortened by 2 bases and J by 9 bases, with 5 bases between the two germline ends. The CDR3 sequence: CASSYLTEQFF. CDR3 nucleotide sequence: TGTGCCAGCAGTTACCTCACTGAGCAGTTCTTC.

V is TRBV28 and J is TRBJ1-1, with unresolved D. This CDR3 spans 13 amino acids. CDR1 is MDHEN, CDR2 SYDVKM, per germline. V gave up 6 bases and J gave up 7 bases, with 15 bases separating them. The CDR3 bases are TGTGCCAGCAGCCGTGGATTCGAAGTTGAAGCTTTCTTT. It yields the protein CASSRGFEVEAFF.

V gene TRBV7-9 combines with J gene TRBJ2-7; D not certain. The CDR3 has 13 residues. With 3 bases removed from V and 6 bases from J, the gap between germline ends came to 12 bases. In germline, CDR1 is SEHNR, CDR2 FQNEAQ (reference sequence). The DNA for the CDR3 is TGTGCCAGCAGCTTGGGCTCCAAAAGCGAGCAGTACTTC. Translated, it gives CASSLGSKSEQYF.

J is TRBJ2-7 and V is TRBV6-1; TRBD1 aligns across 7 bases. The CDR3 runs 15 residues. The V segment lost 6 bases and the J segment 0 bases; nucleotides outside the gene matches: 8. Germline V lookup: CDR1 MNHNS, CDR2 SASEGT. Here the CDR3 reads CASRNSGTASYEQYF. The DNA for the CDR3 is TGTGCCAGCAGAAACTCCGGGACAGCCTCCTACGAGCAGTACTTC.

The chain is built from TRBV6-5 and TRBJ2-5, with D tentatively TRBD2 (5 bases). V lost 5 bases to trimming and J lost 8 bases, with 12 bases between them. The CDR3 is 12 amino acids. CDR1 MNHEY and CDR2 SVGAGI come from the germline V gene. Here the CDR3 reads CASSEVRATQYF. CDR3 in DNA: TGTGCCAGCAGTGAAGTGAGGGCCACCCAGTACTTC.

A single count supports this clone. This rearrangement joins TRBV7-3 to TRBJ2-2; D unresolved. V dropped 2 bases and J dropped 1 base, with 5 bases sitting between them. CDR1 is SGHTA, CDR2 FQGTGA, per germline. This CDR3 has 14 residues. This CDR3 reads CASSLGLNTGELFF. In nucleotides, the CDR3 is TGTGCCAGCAGCTTAGGCCTGAACACCGGGGAGCTGTTTTTT.

This chain connects TRBV28 to TRBJ2-3; D not certain. CDR3 length equals 12 residues. The V and J ends lost 5 bases and 6 bases respectively, with 9 bases between them. CDR1 is MDHEN and CDR2 is SYDVKM in the germline V gene. The CDR3 DNA reads as TGTGCCAGCAGTCTTTCTGGGGATACGCAGTATTTT. Translated, it gives CASSLSGDTQYF.

This clone was seen a single time. J is TRBJ2-3 and V is TRBV27; D is unresolved. Germline values: CDR1 MNHEY, CDR2 SMNVEV (reference sequence). The CDR3 loop spans 17 amino acids. The V end was cut by 7 bases, the J end by 1 base, with 21 bases between. CDR3 DNA: TGTGCCAGCACCTCGCCTTATAGCTCCCTAGGCACAGATACGCAGTATTTT. It encodes CASTSPYSSLGTDTQYF.

The CDR3 reads CASSLDLGTYAGELFF. The CDR3 region has the DNA TGTGCCAGCAGCTTAGATTTGGGGACTTATGCCGGGGAGCTGTTTTTT. This chain joins TRBV7-2 and TRBJ2-2; D is perhaps TRBD2 (6 bases). The CDR3 spans 16 residues. Germline V gene sequence: CDR1 SGHTA, CDR2 FQGNSA. V lost 1 base and J lost 6, with 15 bases in between. The full variable domain, rest sourced from reference TRBV7-2 and TRBJ2-2, is GAGVSQSPSNKVTEKGKDVELRCDPISGHTALYWYRQSLGQGLEFLIYFQGNSAPDKSGLPSDRFSAERTGGSVSTLTIQRTQQEDSAVYLCASSLDLGTYAGELFFGEGSRLTVL.

Here the CDR3 DNA reads TGTGCCAGCAGCCAAGAAACTTCCAATCAGCCCCAGCATTTT. Its protein is CASSQETSNQPQHF. The chain joins TRBV4-2 to TRBJ1-5, with D hard to call. The V gene's germline CDR1 is LGHNA and CDR2 YNFKEQ. V was pared by 0 bases and J by 3 bases, with 6 bases between. This CDR3 is built from 14 residues.

The CDR3 DNA is TGTGCCAGCAGCGCGGACGTAGGGGGCGCGCTCAGAAACACCATATATTTT. Translated: CASSADVGGALRNTIYF. The V and J genes are TRBV9 and TRBJ1-3; 7 bases match TRBD1. Looked up from germline, CDR1 is SGDLS and CDR2 is YYNGEE. V trimming: 3 bases; J trimming: 5 bases; junction bases outside the gene matches: 14. CDR3 size: 17 residues.

The sample holds a few counts of this clone. The genes are TRBV7-2 and TRBJ2-3; TRBD1 aligns across 7 bases. Germline lookup yields CDR1 SGHTA and CDR2 FQGNSA. The CDR3 has 16 amino acids. The V segment lost 1 base and the J segment 3 bases; nucleotides outside the gene matches: 7. CDR3 residues: CASSLEGARGTDTQYF. CDR3 coding DNA: TGTGCCAGCAGCTTAGAAGGGGCCAGGGGGACAGATACGCAGTATTTT.

This clone appeared a single time. The rearrangement uses TRBV6-1 and TRBJ2-7, with 11 bases matching TRBD1. The CDR3 consists of 13 residues. Germline CDR1 is MNHNS and CDR2 is SASEGT. The CDR3 DNA reads TGTTCTACCGGGACAGGGGGAATCTACGAGCAGTACTTC. Protein: CSTGTGGIYEQYF.

The CDR3 reads CASSAGTGGRETQYF. The CDR3 coding sequence is TGTGCCAGCAGTGCCGGGACAGGGGGCCGGGAGACCCAGTACTTC. The chain couples TRBV2 to TRBJ2-5; 12 nucleotides agree with TRBD1. The germline V gene has CDR1 SNHLY and CDR2 FYNNEI. The CDR3 runs to 15 residues. V lost 4 bases, J lost 5 bases, and 5 bases stayed unmatched.

This chain joins TRBV7-9 and TRBJ2-1, with D maybe TRBD2 (6 bases). The CDR3 loop spans 13 amino acids. Per the germline V gene, CDR1 is SEHNR and CDR2 is FQNEAQ (reference sequence). V lost 5 bases and J 3 bases, leaving 8 bases between the germline ends. CDR3 region: CASSRDFYNEQFF. In DNA form, the CDR3 reads TGTGCCAGCAGCAGGGACTTCTACAATGAGCAGTTCTTC.

The V gene is TRBV5-1, the J gene TRBJ2-3; 9 bases align to TRBD1. The CDR3 is made up of 16 amino acids. V lost 4 bases to trimming and J lost 4 bases; unmatched junction nucleotides: 10. From germline, CDR1 is SGHRS and CDR2 YFSETQ. This CDR3 reads CASSLTGTGMPDTQYF. The CDR3 nucleotides are TGCGCCAGCAGCCTAACCGGGACAGGGATGCCAGATACGCAGTATTTT.

The V and J genes are TRBV19 and TRBJ1-3, with 7 bases fitting TRBD1. Unmatched junction bases numbered 5, after V lost 4 bases and J lost 2 bases. There are 15 residues in the CDR3. CDR1 is LNHDA and CDR2 is SQIVND in the germline V gene (reference sequence). The CDR3 sequence is CASSTTGATGNTIYF. CDR3 sequence (DNA): TGTGCCAGTAGTACCACAGGGGCTACTGGAAACACCATATATTTT. The entire variable domain, with the rest obtained from reference TRBV19 and TRBJ1-3, is as follows: DGGITQSPKYLFRKEGQNVTLSCEQNLNHDAMYWYRQDPGQGLRLIYYSQIVNDFQKGDIAEGYSVSREKKESFPLTVTSAQKNPTAFYLCASSTTGATGNTIYFGEGSWLTVV.

This clone has just a few counts. The chain is built from TRBV5-6 and TRBJ1-5; D perhaps matches TRBD1 (6 bases). Germline CDR1 reads SGHDT; CDR2 reads YYEEEE. The CDR3 is 14 amino acids. V lost 0 bases and J 5 bases, leaving 9 bases between the germline ends. CDR3 bases: TGTGCCAGCAGCTTGGCACAGGGAGATCAGCCCCAGCATTTT. Protein: CASSLAQGDQPQHF.

This rearrangement joins TRBV5-4 to TRBJ1-6, with TRBD1 as a possible D gene (5 bases). The germline V and J ends were trimmed by 5 bases and 7 bases, with 16 bases remaining between them. The CDR3 extends over 15 amino acids. The germline V gene encodes CDR1 SGHNT and CDR2 YYREEE (reference sequence). CDR3 in DNA: TGTGCCAGCAGATCAACGACAGTGGGGAATTCACCCCTCCACTTT. Encoded protein: CASRSTTVGNSPLHF.

The V and J genes are TRBV19 and TRBJ1-5, with D perhaps matching TRBD1 (6 bases). With 4 bases removed from V and 2 bases from J, the gap between germline ends came to 12 bases. The CDR3 has 15 residues. CDR1 is LNHDA and CDR2 is SQIVND in the germline V gene (reference sequence). The CDR3 DNA follows: TGTGCCAGTAGTAGCAGGGGCCAGGGCAATCAGCCCCAGCATTTT. This gives the protein CASSSRGQGNQPQHF.

The CDR3 nucleotides are TGTGCCAGCAGCTTGAATGCCTACGAGCAGTACTTC. Its protein product is CASSLNAYEQYF. The chain couples TRBV5-4 to TRBJ2-7; no reliable D call. Looked up from germline, CDR1 is SGHNT and CDR2 is YYREEE (reference sequence). CDR3 length: 12 amino acids. V was trimmed by 1 base and J by 2 bases, leaving 4 bases between them.

This chain uses TRBV18 with TRBJ2-1; a weak D match, TRBD2 (6 bases). Germline CDR1 and CDR2: KGHSH and LQKENI. V was pared by 3 bases and J by 4 bases, with 10 bases between. This CDR3 is built from 14 residues. CDR3: CASSPSGEYNEQFF. CDR3 sequence (DNA): TGTGCCAGCTCACCTAGCGGAGAATACAATGAGCAGTTCTTC.

CDR3 loop: CASSERGALNEQYF. DNA for the CDR3: TGTGCCAGCAGTGAAAGGGGGGCGCTCAACGAGCAGTACTTC. The chain links TRBV2 to TRBJ2-7; D tentatively reads TRBD1 or TRBD2 (6 bases each). The V end was cut by 2 bases, the J end by 5 bases, with 13 bases between. The CDR3 loop spans 14 amino acids. The germline CDR1 and CDR2 sequences are SNHLY and FYNNEI.

The chain joins TRBV5-1 to TRBJ2-1; D remains ambiguous. The CDR3 is 14 amino acids. Germline loops: CDR1 SGHRS, CDR2 YFSETQ. The V and J ends lost 0 bases and 3 bases respectively, with 7 bases between them. The CDR3 loop is CASSLAGYYNEQFF. In DNA form, the CDR3 reads TGCGCCAGCAGCTTGGCCGGCTACTACAATGAGCAGTTCTTC.

The V and J genes are TRBV4-2 and TRBJ1-2; the D gene is possibly TRBD1 (6 bases). V was cut by 6 bases and J by 6 bases, with 23 bases left in between. This CDR3 comprises 16 residues. The V gene's germline CDR1 is LGHNA and CDR2 YNFKEQ. CDR3 loop: CASRSRDGRGGDGYTF. CDR3 DNA: TGTGCCAGCAGATCTCGTGACGGCAGGGGAGGCGATGGCTACACCTTC.

This clone was seen once. The chain couples TRBV5-1 to TRBJ2-7; D may be TRBD1 (6 bases). The V end lost 0 bases, the J end lost 1 base, and 14 bases lay between the germline ends. The CDR3 is 16 amino acids. Looked up from germline, CDR1 is SGHRS and CDR2 is YFSETQ. CDR3 DNA sequence: TGCGCCAGCAGCTTGGGAGGGGGAAGCGTGTCCTACGAGCAGTACTTC. Translating it yields CASSLGGGSVSYEQYF.

This clone appeared a single time. The chain links TRBV7-6 to TRBJ1-3; TRBD1 agrees at 7 bases. V gave up 5 bases and J gave up 0 bases; unmatched junction bases: 1. Per germline, CDR1 SGHVS and CDR2 FNYEAQ. CDR3 length equals 14 residues. CDR3 DNA: TGTGCCAGCAGCCGGACAGGCTCTGGAAACACCATATATTTT. Its protein is CASSRTGSGNTIYF. The full variable domain, in which reference TRBV7-6 and TRBJ1-3 provide the parts outside the CDR3, is GAGVSQSPRYKVTKRGQDVALRCDPISGHVSLYWYRQALGQGPEFLTYFNYEAQQDKSGLPNDRFSAERPEGSISTLTIQRTEQRDSAMYRCASSRTGSGNTIYFGEGSWLTVV.

The chain carries TRBV11-3 and TRBJ1-1; D is unresolved. There are 13 residues in the CDR3. V was pared by 0 bases and J by 1 base, with 3 bases between. Germline V gene data show CDR1 as SGHNT and CDR2 as YENEEA. The CDR3 sequence: CASSLDQNTEAFF. Here the CDR3 DNA reads TGTGCCAGCAGCTTAGATCAGAACACTGAAGCTTTCTTT.

This CDR3 is CASSIVLEHQGGETQYF. The CDR3 DNA is TGTGCCAGTAGTATAGTTTTAGAACATCAGGGAGGAGAGACCCAGTACTTC. This rearrangement joins TRBV19 to TRBJ2-5; weak D call: TRBD2 (6 bases). Between the trimmed V and J ends, which lost 1 base and 4 bases, there was a span of 19 bases. The CDR3 length is 17 residues. The germline V gene has CDR1 LNHDA and CDR2 SQIVND (reference sequence).